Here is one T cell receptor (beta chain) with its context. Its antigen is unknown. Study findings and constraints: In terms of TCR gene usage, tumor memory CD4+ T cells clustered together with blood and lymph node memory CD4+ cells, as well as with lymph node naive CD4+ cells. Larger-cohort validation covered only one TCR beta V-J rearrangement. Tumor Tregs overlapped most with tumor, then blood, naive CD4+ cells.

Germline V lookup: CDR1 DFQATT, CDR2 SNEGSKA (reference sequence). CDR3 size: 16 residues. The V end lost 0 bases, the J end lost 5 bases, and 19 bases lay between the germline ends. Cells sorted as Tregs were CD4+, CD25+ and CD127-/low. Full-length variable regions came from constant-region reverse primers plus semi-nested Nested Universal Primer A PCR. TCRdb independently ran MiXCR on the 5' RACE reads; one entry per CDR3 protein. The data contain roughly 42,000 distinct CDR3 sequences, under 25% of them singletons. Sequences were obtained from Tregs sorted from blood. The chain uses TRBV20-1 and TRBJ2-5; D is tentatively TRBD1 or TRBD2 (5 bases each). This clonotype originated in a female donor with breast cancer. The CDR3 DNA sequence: TGCAGTGCTAGAGATGGGATCAAGGGGAGAGGGGAGACCCAGTACTTC. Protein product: CSARDGIKGRGETQYF.